This entry is about one T cell receptor (beta chain). What this receptor recognizes is not known. No base quality values were provided; no much bigger clone lies one nucleotide off. V lost 5 bases and J lost 5 bases, and the count of bases not matched to a germline gene is 7. CDR1 and CDR2 are drawn from the germline V gene: SGHVS, FQNEAQ. From cysteine to phenylalanine, the CDR3 is 14 amino acids long. The kept DNA is CDR3 alone, 42 bases in frame from the first base. The data are from a study of T cell responses to AZD1222 COVID-19 vaccine (dated by TCRdb to about 2021). Background for the entire study: TCR sequencing covered over 230 trial participants: about 210 given two doses of AZD1222 and approximately 26 given two doses of MenACWY control vaccine. Trial participants were enrolled by age into subgroups of 18-55, 56-69 and 70-plus years, and around 150, 28 and 57 TCR-sequenced participants, respectively, were included in these subgroups.

The CDR3 regions of human TCRbeta chains were analyzed by immunosequencing. For the original study's pipeline: Repertoire TCRs were checked for matches against a reference library of SARS-CoV-2-specific TCRs that had been generated using the MIRA antigen-specificity platform. Breadth was defined as the fraction of unique TCRs that were SARS-CoV-2-associated. Depth was defined as the fraction of total T cells that were SARS-CoV-2-associated. Using the MIRA data, each spike-specific TCR was assigned both to the spike region to which the TCR was reactive and to a CD4 or CD8 class. Log10-transformed breadth and depth values were compared by one-way ANOVA with Sidak's multiple comparisons tests. The immuneACCESS repertoire file appears here via TCRdb, limited to in-frame rearrangements. These files lack a portion of the clones; in checked studies, under half of the deficit traces to unresolved V genes, and the cause of the others is not known. V, J and clone size reflect that table, while D and trimming were determined from the DNA. Within this sample are 100,000 to 150,000 clones, with 85% to 90% of them counted one time only. Over 8.5% of the sample lies in the top ten.

The research as a whole found: Only five to seven AZD1222 recipients were SARS-CoV-2 seropositive at baseline, limiting conclusions about previously exposed vaccinees. Spike-specific TCR breadth and depth rose significantly after two AZD1222 doses compared with day 0 and with MenACWY recipients. Epitopes outside the regions mutated in the B.1.351 and B.1.1.7 variants were reportedly recognized by nearly half of the unique spike-specific TCRs. Participants were mostly white British and included more females than males, and it was suggested by the authors that clonal diversity may have been underestimated. The 56-69-year group was small, and its depth increase did not reach significance, likely because of low power. The whole spike protein was spanned by vaccine-associated CD4 TCRs, and dominant responses were seen in regions 160-218 and 743-854. No day 14 peak-response samples were available, so repertoires were characterized only after the peak T cell response.

Taken with the paper, the label for time point translates to: baseline before first vaccination. The sample's treatment or condition label is to be understood as: meningococcal conjugate vaccine given as trial control. The vaccinee samples were drawn from two UK trials, COV001 and COV002, one of which was a single-blind randomized controlled phase 2/3 trial testing AZD1222 (ChAdOx1 nCoV-19) in healthy adults. For TCRbeta chain sequencing, PBMC samples were collected from trial participants at day 0 and at day 28 after the second dose. The source was peripheral blood, collected on day 0 of MenACWY control vaccination. This TCR derives from an adult in good health. This chain is built from TRBV7-8 and TRBJ2-7; 9 junctional bases match TRBD2. This receptor has the CDR3 CASSPLVAGDEQYF. The nucleotide sequence reads TGTGCCAGCAGCCCCCTGGTAGCGGGAGACGAGCAGTACTTC.